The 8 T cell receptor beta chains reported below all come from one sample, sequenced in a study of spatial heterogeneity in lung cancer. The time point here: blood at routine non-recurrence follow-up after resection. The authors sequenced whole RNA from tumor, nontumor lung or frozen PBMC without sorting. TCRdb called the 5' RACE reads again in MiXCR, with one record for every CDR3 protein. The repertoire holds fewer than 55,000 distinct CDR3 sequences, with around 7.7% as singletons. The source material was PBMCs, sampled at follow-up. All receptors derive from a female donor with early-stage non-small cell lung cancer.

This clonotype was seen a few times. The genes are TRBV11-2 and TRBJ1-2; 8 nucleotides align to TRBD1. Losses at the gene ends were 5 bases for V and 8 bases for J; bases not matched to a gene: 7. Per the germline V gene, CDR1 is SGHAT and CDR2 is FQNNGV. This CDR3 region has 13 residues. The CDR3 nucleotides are TGTGCCAGCAGCCAGGACAGGGAGAGGGGCTACACCTTC. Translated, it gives CASSQDRERGYTF.

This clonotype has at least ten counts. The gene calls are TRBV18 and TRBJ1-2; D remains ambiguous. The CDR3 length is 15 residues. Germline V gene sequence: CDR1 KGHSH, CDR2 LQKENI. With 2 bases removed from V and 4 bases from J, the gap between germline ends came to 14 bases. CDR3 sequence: CASSPSGLGGYGYTF. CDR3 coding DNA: TGTGCCAGCTCACCAAGCGGTTTGGGAGGCTATGGCTACACCTTC.

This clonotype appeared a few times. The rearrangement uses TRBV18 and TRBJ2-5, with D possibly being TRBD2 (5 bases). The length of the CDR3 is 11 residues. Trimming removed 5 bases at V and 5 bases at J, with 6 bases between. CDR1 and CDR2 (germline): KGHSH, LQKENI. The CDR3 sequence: CASSGGETQYF. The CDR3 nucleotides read TGTGCCAGCTCAGGCGGGGAGACCCAGTACTTC.

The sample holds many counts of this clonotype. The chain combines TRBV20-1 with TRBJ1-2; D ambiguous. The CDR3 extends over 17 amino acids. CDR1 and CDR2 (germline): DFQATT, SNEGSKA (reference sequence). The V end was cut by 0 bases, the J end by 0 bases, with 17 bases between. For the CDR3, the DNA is TGCAGTGCTAGAGATAGTTTAGGCATTACCCCTAACTATGGCTACACCTTC. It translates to CSARDSLGITPNYGYTF.

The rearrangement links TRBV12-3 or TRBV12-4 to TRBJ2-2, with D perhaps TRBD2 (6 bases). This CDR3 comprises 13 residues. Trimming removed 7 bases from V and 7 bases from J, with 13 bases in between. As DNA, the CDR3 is TGTGCCAGCACCGCCGGGCGGGGCGGGGAGCTGTTTTTT. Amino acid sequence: CASTAGRGGELFF.

CDR3 sequence (DNA): TGTGCCACCAGTGACCCCGCTAGCGGGGGGGGCTTGAAAGCCTACAATGAGCAGTTCTTC. It translates to CATSDPASGGGLKAYNEQFF. This chain connects TRBV24-1 to TRBJ2-1, with 12 positions matching TRBD2. The J segment lost 2 bases and the V segment lost 4 bases, leaving 14 bases of the junction unmatched. The CDR3 sequence is 20 residues long. Germline V lookup: CDR1 KGHDR, CDR2 SFDVKD.

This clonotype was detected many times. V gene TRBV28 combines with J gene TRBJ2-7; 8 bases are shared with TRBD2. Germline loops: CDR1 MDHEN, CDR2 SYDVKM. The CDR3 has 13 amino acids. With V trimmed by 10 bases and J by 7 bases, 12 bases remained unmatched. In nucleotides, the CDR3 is TGTGCCACAAGCGGGGGACAAATGCGGGAGCAGTACTTC. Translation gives CATSGGQMREQYF.

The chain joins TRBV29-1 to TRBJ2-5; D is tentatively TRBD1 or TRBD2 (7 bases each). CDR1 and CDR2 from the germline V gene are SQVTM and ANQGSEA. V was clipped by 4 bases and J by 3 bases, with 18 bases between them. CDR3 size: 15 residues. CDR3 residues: CSVVGQGGWKETQYF. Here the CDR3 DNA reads TGCAGCGTTGTCGGTCAGGGGGGGTGGAAAGAGACCCAGTACTTC.